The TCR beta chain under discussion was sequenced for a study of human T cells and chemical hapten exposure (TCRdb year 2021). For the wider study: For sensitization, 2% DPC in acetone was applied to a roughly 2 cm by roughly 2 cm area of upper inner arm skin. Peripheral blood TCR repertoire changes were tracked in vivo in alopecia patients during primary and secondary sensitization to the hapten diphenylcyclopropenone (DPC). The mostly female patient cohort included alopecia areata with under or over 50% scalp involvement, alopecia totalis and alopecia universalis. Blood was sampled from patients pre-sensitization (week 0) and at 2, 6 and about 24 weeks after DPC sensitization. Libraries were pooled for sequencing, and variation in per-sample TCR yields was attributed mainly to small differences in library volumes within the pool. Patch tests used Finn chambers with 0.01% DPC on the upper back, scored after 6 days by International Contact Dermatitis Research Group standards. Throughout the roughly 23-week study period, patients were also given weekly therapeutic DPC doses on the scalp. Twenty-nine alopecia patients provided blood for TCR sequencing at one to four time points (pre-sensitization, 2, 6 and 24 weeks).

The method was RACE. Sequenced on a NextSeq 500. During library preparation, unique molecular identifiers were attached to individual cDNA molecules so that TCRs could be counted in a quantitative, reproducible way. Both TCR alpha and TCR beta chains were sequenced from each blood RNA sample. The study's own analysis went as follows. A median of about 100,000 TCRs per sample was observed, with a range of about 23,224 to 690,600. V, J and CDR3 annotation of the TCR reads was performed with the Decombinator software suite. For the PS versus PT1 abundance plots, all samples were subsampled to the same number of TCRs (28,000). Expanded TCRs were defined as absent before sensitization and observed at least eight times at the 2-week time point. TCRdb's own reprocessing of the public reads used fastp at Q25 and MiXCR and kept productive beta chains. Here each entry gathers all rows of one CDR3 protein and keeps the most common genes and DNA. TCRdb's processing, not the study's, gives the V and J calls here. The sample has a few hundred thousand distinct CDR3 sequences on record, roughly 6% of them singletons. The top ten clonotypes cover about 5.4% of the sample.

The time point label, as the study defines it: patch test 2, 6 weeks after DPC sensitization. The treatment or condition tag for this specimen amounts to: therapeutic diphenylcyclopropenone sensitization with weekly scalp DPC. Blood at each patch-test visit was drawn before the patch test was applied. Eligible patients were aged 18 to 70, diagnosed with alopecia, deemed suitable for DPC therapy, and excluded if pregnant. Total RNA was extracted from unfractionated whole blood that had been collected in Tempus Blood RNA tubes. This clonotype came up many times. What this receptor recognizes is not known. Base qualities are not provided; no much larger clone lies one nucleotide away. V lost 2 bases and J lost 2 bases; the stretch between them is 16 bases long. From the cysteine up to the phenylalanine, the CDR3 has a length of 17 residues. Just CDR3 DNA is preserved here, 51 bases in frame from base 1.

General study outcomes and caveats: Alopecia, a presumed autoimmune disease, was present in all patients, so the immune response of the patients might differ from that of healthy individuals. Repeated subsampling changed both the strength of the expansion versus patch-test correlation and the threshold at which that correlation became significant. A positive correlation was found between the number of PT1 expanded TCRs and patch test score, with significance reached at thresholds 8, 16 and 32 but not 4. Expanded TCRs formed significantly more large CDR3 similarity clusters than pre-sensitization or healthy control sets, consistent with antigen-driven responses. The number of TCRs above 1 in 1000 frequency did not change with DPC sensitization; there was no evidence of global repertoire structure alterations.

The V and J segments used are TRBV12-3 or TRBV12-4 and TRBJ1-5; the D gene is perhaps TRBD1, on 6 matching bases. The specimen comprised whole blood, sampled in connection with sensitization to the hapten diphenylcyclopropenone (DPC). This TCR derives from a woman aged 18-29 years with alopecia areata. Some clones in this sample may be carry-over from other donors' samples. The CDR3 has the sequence CASSLRSWGAGNQPQHF. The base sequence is TGTGCCAGCAGTTTAAGGTCGTGGGGGGCGGGCAATCAGCCCCAGCATTTT.